This TCR beta chain was sequenced in a study of CD8+ T cells in alopecia areata. Looking at the study overall: Those treated were given oral tofacitinib at 5 to 10 mg twice daily. Severity of treated patients was scored by affected scalp percentage. Whole-study results and caveats: Treatment with tofacitinib significantly lowered scalp clonality and reduced expanded CD8+ clones among the top 100. With patients, TCR sharing proved less clear than in mice, a difference possibly related to HLA.

Germline CDR1 is GTSNPN and CDR2 is SVGIG (reference sequence). The V segment lost 4 bases and the J segment 8 bases; nucleotides outside the gene matches: 7. There are 13 residues in the CDR3. As for treatment: oral pan-JAK inhibitor, 5-10 mg twice daily. cDNA reverse transcribed from extracted RNA served as the sequencing template. The assay was immunoSEQ multiplex PCR, and TCRdb's table has in-frame clones only and misses some. This sample has 200,000 to 250,000 clones, with approximately 65% found just once. Points on this clone: Its antigen is unidentified.

The sample here was CD4+ T cells sorted from blood, taken around week 46, from a patient treated with tofacitinib. This sequence was found in a human donor with alopecia areata. The gene calls are TRBV30 and TRBJ1-2, with 10 bases aligning to TRBD1. The CDR3 DNA sequence: TGTGCCTGGACGGACGGACAGGGGGACGGCTACACCTTC. This gives the protein CAWTDGQGDGYTF.